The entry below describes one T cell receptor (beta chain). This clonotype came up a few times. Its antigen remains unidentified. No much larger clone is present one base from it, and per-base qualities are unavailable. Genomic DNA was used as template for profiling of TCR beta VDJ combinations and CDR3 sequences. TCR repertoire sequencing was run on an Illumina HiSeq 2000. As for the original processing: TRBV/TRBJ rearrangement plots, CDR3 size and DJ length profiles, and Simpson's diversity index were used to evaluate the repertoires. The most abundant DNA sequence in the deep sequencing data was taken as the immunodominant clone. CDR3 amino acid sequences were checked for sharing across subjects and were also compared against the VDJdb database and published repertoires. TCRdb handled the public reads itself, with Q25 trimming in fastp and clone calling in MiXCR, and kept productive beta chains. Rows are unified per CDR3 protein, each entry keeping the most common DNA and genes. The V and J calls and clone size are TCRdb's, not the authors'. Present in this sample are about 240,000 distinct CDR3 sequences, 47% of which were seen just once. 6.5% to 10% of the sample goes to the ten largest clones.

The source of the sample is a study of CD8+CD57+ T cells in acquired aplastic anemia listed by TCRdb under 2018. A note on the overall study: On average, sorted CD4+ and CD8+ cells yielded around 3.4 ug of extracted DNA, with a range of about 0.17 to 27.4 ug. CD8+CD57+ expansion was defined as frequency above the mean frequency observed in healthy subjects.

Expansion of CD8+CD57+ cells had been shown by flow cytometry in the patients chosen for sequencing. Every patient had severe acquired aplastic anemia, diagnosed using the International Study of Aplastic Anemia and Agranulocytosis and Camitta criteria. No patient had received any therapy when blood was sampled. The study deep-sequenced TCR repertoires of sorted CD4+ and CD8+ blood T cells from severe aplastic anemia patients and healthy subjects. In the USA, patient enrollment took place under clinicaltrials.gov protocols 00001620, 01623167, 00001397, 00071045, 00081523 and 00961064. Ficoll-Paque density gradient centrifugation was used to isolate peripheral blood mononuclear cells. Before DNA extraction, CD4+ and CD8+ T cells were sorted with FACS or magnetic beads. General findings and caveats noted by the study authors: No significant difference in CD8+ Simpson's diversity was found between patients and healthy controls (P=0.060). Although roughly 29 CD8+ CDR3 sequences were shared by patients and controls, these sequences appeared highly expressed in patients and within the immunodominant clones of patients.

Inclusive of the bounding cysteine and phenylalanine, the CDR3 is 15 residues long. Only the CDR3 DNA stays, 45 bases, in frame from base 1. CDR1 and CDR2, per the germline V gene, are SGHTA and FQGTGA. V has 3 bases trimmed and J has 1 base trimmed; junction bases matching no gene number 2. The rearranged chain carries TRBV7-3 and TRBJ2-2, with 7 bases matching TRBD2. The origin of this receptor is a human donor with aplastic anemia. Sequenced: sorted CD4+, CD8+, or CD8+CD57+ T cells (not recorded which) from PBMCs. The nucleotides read TGTGCCAGCAGCTTTTCTAGCGGGAACACCGGGGAGCTGTTTTTT. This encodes CASSFSSGNTGELFF.